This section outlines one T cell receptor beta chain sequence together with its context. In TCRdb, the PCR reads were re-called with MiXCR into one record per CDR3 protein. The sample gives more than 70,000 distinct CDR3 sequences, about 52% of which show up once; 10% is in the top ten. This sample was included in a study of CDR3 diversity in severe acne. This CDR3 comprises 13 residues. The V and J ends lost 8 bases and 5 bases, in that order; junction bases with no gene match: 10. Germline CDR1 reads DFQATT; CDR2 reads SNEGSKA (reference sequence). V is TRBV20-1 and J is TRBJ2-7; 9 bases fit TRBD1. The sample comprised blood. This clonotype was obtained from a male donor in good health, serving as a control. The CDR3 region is CSYSPTGGDEQYF. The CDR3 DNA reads TGCAGTTACTCGCCGACAGGGGGGGACGAGCAGTACTTC.